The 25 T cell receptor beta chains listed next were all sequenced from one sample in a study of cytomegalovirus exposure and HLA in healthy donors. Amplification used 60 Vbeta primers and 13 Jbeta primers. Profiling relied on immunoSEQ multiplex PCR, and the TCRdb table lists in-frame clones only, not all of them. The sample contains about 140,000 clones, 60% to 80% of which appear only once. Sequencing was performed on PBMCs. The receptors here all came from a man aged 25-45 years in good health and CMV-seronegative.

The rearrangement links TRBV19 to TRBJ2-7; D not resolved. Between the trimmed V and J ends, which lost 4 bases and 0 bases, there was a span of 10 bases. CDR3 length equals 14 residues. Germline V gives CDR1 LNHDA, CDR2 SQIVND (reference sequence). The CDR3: CASSRQRSSYEQYF. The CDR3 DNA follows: TGTGCCAGTAGTAGGCAGCGAAGCTCCTACGAGCAGTACTTC.

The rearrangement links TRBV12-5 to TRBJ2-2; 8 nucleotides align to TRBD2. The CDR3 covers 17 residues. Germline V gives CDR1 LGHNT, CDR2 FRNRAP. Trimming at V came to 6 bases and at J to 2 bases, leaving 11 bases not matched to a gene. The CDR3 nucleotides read TGTGCTAGTGGCCAAGTAGCGGGGCCAATAAACACCGGGGAGCTGTTTTTT. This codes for CASGQVAGPINTGELFF.

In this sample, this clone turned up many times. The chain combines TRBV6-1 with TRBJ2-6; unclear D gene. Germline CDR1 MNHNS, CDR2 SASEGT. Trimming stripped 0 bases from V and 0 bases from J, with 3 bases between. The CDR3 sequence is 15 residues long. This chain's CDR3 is CASSEAYSGANVLTF. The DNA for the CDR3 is TGTGCCAGCAGTGAAGCGTACTCTGGGGCCAACGTCCTGACTTTC.

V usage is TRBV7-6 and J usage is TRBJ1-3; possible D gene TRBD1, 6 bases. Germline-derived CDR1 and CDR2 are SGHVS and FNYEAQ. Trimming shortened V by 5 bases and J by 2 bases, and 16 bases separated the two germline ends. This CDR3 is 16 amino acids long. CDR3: CASSPTRQDPGNTIYF. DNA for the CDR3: TGTGCCAGCAGCCCTACCAGACAGGACCCTGGAAACACCATATATTTT.

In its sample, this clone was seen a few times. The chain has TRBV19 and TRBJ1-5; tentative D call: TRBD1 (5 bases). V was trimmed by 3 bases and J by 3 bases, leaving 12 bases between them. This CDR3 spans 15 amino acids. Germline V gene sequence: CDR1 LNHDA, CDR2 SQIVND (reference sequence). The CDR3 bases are TGTGCCAGTAGTATGTATTCGACAGTCAATCAGCCCCAGCATTTT. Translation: CASSMYSTVNQPQHF.

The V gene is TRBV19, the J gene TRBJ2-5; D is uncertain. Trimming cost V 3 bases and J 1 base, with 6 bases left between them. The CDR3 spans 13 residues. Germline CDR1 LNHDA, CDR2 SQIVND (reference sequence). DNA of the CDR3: TGTGCCAGTAGTATTCCCTCCCAAGAGACCCAGTACTTC. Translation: CASSIPSQETQYF.

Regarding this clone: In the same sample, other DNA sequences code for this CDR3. CDR3 region: CASSVGGTGGTDTQYF. The CDR3, as DNA: TGTGCCAGCAGCGTAGGGGGGACAGGGGGCACAGATACGCAGTATTTT. This chain links TRBV9 with TRBJ2-3; 10 nucleotides match TRBD1. Germline CDR1 and CDR2: SGDLS and YYNGEE. V gave up 0 bases and J gave up 1 base; unmatched junction bases: 2. The CDR3 loop spans 16 amino acids.

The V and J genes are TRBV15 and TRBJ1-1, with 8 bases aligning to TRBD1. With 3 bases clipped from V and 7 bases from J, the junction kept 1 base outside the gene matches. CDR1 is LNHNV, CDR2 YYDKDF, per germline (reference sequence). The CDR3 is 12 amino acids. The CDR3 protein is CATSSDRGEAFF. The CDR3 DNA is TGTGCCACCAGCAGCGACAGGGGTGAAGCTTTCTTT.

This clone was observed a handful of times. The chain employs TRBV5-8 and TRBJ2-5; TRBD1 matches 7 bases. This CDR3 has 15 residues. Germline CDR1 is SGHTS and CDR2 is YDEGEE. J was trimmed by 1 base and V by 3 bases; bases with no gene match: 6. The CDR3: CASSYDRTGQETQYF. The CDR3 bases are TGTGCCAGCAGCTACGACAGGACAGGCCAAGAGACCCAGTACTTC. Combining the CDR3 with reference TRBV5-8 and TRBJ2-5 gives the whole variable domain EAGVTQSPTHLIKTRGQQATLRCSPISGHTSVYWYQQALGLGLQFLLWYDEGEERNRGNFPPRFSGRQFPNYSSELNVNALELEDSALYLCASSYDRTGQETQYFGPGTRLLVL.

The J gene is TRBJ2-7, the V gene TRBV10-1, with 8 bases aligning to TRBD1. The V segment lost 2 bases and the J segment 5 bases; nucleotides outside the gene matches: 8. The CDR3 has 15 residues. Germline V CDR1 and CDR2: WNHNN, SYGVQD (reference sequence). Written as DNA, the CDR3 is TGCGCCAGCAGTGAGACGGGTCAGGGGGCCAACGAGCAGTACTTC. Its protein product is CASSETGQGANEQYF.

CDR3 sequence: CATSTPGYEQYF. DNA for the CDR3: TGTGCCACCAGCACCCCGGGCTACGAGCAGTACTTC. The chain uses TRBV15 and TRBJ2-7; the D is unclear. Trimming removed 4 bases from V and 3 bases from J, with 7 bases in between. There are 12 residues in the CDR3. In germline, CDR1 is LNHNV, CDR2 YYDKDF (reference sequence).

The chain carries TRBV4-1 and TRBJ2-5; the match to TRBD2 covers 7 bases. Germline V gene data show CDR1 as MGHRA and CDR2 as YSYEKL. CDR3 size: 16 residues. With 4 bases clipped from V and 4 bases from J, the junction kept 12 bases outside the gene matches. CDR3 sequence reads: CASSLVRGGQGETQYF. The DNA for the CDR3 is TGCGCCAGCAGCCTCGTTAGGGGAGGGCAGGGAGAGACCCAGTACTTC.

CDR3 protein: CASSYGRGGNQPQHF. The CDR3 DNA sequence: TGTGCCAGCAGTTACGGGAGAGGCGGCAATCAGCCCCAGCATTTT. This sequence joins TRBV6-5 and TRBJ1-5, with no clear D. Per the germline V gene, CDR1 is MNHEY and CDR2 is SVGAGI. CDR3 size: 15 residues. Deletions cut 2 bases from V and 2 bases from J, with 10 bases between.

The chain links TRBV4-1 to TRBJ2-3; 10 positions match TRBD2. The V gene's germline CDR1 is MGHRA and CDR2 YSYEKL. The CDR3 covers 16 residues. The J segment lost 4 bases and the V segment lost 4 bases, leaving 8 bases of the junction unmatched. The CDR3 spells CASSPPAGGRADTQYF. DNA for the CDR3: TGCGCCAGCAGCCCCCCAGCGGGAGGGAGAGCAGATACGCAGTATTTT.

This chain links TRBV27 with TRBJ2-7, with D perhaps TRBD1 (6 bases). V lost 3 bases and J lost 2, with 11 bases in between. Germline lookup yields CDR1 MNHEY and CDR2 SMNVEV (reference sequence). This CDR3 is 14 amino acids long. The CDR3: CASSFSGVPYEQYF. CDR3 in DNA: TGTGCCAGCAGTTTCTCAGGGGTTCCCTACGAGCAGTACTTC.

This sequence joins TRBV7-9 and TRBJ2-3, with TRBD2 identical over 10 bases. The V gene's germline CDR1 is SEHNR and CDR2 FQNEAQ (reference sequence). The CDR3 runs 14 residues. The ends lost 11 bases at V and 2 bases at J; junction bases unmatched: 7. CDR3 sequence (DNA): TGTGCCGGTGCGGGACTAGCGAACACAGATACGCAGTATTTT. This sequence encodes CAGAGLANTDTQYF.

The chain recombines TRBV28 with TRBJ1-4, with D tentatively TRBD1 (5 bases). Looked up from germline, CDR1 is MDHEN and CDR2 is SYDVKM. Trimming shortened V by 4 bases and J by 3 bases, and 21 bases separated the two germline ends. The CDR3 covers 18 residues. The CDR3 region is CASSSAAGIRSSNEKLFF. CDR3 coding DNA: TGTGCCAGCAGTTCCGCGGCAGGGATCCGATCCTCTAATGAAAAACTGTTTTTT.

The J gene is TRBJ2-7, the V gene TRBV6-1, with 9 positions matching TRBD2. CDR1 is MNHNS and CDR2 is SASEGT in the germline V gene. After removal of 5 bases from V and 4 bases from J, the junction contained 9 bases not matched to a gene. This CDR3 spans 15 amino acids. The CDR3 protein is CASSSGLAISYEQYF. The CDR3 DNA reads TGTGCCAGCAGTTCAGGACTAGCGATCAGTTACGAGCAGTACTTC.

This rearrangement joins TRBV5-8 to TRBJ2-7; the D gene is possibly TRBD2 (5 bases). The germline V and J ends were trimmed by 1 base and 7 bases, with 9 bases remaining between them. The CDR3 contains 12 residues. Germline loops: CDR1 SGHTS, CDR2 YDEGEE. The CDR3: CASSLRGWEQYF. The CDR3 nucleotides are TGTGCCAGCAGCTTGCGAGGGTGGGAGCAGTACTTC.

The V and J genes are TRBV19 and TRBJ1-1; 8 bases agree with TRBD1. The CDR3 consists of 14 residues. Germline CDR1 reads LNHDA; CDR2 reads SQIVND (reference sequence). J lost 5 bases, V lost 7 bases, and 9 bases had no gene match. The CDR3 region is CASTYTGGGTEAFF. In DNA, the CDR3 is TGTGCCAGTACCTATACAGGGGGGGGGACTGAAGCTTTCTTT.

Written as DNA, the CDR3 is TGTGCCAGCAGCTTGTATGGCGGTGGGGGGGAGTGGCCTGAAGCTTTCTTT. Its translation is CASSLYGGGGEWPEAFF. This chain joins TRBV5-6 and TRBJ1-1; a weak D match, TRBD1 (5 bases). Germline values: CDR1 SGHDT, CDR2 YYEEEE. V lost 1 base and J 6 bases, leaving 22 bases between the germline ends. This CDR3 is built from 17 residues.

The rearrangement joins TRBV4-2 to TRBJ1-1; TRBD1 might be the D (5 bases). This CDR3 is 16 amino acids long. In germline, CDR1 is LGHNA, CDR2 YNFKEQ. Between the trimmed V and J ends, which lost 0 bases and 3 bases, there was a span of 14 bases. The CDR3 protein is CASSQDPWQGHTEAFF. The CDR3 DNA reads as TGTGCCAGCAGCCAAGATCCATGGCAGGGCCACACTGAAGCTTTCTTT.

The CDR3: CASSVAEVWTEAFF. The CDR3 region has the DNA TGCGCCAGCAGCGTGGCGGAGGTGTGGACTGAAGCTTTCTTT. The chain uses TRBV5-1 and TRBJ1-1; the D is unclear. The CDR3 runs to 14 residues. Trimming removed 4 bases at V and 5 bases at J, with 15 bases between. Germline V gives CDR1 SGHRS, CDR2 YFSETQ.

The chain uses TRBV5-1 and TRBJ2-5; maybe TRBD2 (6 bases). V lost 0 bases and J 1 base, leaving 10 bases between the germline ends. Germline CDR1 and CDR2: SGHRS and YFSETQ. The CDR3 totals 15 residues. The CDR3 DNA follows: TGCGCCAGCAGCTTGGTCGGTAGCGGCCAAGAGACCCAGTACTTC. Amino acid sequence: CASSLVGSGQETQYF. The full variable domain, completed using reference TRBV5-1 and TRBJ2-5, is KAGVTQTPRYLIKTRGQQVTLSCSPISGHRSVSWYQQTPGQGLQFLFEYFSETQRNKGNFPGRFSGRQFSNSRSEMNVSTLELGDSALYLCASSLVGSGQETQYFGPGTRLLVL.

The CDR3 coding sequence is TGTGCCAGCAGCTTGGAAGGTAGCGGGTCTTCCTACAATGAGCAGTTCTTC. Protein product: CASSLEGSGSSYNEQFF. V is TRBV5-8 and J is TRBJ2-1, with TRBD2 matching 7 bases. The germline V gene encodes CDR1 SGHTS and CDR2 YDEGEE. There are 17 residues in the CDR3. V was clipped by 0 bases and J by 1 base; unmatched bases: 7.